The rows below give T cell receptor beta chains drawn from one sample of a study of cytomegalovirus exposure and HLA in healthy donors. Here immunoSEQ multiplex PCR was the method, and the copy in TCRdb shows in-frame clones only, minus some. Among under 110,000 clones, roughly 82% were seen once, and the ten largest hold more than 2.5%. The sequenced sample was PBMCs. All receptors derive from a male donor in good health and CMV-seropositive. CDR3s include the opening cysteine and the closing phenylalanine or tryptophan. Fields, in order: V gene, D gene, clone size, J gene, CDR3 length, CDR3 protein, CDR3 DNA. D genes are given only for firm matches. Clone size appears in some rows only: once, few, many, or a class for an expanded clone.

v_call: TRBV5-1
d_call: TRBD1
clone_size: -
j_call: TRBJ1-1
cdr3_length: 20
cdr3_aa: CASSLSHYRDRGLMNTEAFF
cdr3_nt: TGCGCCAGCAGCCTATCCCATTACCGGGACAGGGGACTTATGAACACTGAAGCTTTCTTT

v_call: TRBV25-1
d_call: -
clone_size: -
j_call: TRBJ2-4
cdr3_length: 13
cdr3_aa: CASEYPAKNIQYF
cdr3_nt: TGTGCCAGCGAGTACCCAGCCAAAAACATTCAGTACTTC

v_call: TRBV5-6
d_call: -
clone_size: -
j_call: TRBJ2-7
cdr3_length: 14
cdr3_aa: CASSAEGYSYEQYF
cdr3_nt: TGTGCCAGCAGCGCCGAGGGCTACTCCTACGAGCAGTACTTC

v_call: TRBV28
d_call: -
clone_size: once
j_call: TRBJ1-2
cdr3_length: 15
cdr3_aa: CASSLVGGADYGYTF
cdr3_nt: TGTGCCAGCAGTTTGGTTGGGGGCGCGGACTATGGCTACACCTTC

v_call: TRBV14
d_call: -
clone_size: -
j_call: TRBJ2-1
cdr3_length: 15
cdr3_aa: CASSQVGGPYNEQFF
cdr3_nt: TGTGCCAGCAGCCAAGTGGGGGGACCATACAATGAGCAGTTCTTC

v_call: TRBV11-2
d_call: TRBD1
clone_size: -
j_call: TRBJ2-7
cdr3_length: 17
cdr3_aa: CASSLDPVSTGGYEQYF
cdr3_nt: TGTGCCAGCAGCTTAGACCCCGTATCTACAGGGGGCTACGAGCAGTACTTC

v_call: TRBV30
d_call: -
clone_size: -
j_call: TRBJ2-7
cdr3_length: 12
cdr3_aa: CAWSVPRQSRSF
cdr3_nt: TGTGCCTGGAGTGTACCCCGACAGTCCCGAAGCTTC

v_call: TRBV9
d_call: TRBD2
clone_size: -
j_call: TRBJ2-7
cdr3_length: 17
cdr3_aa: CASSVVAVARLAHEQYF
cdr3_nt: TGTGCCAGCAGCGTAGTTGCGGTCGCGAGACTAGCCCACGAGCAGTACTTC

v_call: TRBV27
d_call: -
clone_size: -
j_call: TRBJ2-7
cdr3_length: 14
cdr3_aa: CASSLWHPPYEQYF
cdr3_nt: TGTGCCAGCAGTTTATGGCACCCCCCCTACGAGCAGTACTTC

v_call: TRBV19
d_call: TRBD1
clone_size: -
j_call: TRBJ2-7
cdr3_length: 14
cdr3_aa: CASRVGGDSYEQYF
cdr3_nt: TGTGCCAGCCGAGTAGGGGGCGATAGCTACGAGCAGTACTTC

v_call: TRBV7-3
d_call: TRBD2
clone_size: -
j_call: TRBJ2-1
cdr3_length: 14
cdr3_aa: CASSWTSGSNEQFF
cdr3_nt: TGTGCCAGCTCCTGGACTAGCGGATCAAATGAGCAGTTCTTC

v_call: TRBV5-6
d_call: -
clone_size: -
j_call: TRBJ2-3
cdr3_length: 12
cdr3_aa: CASSLKRGTQYF
cdr3_nt: TGTGCCAGCAGCTTGAAGAGAGGTACGCAGTATTTT

v_call: TRBV2
d_call: TRBD1
clone_size: few
j_call: TRBJ1-1
cdr3_length: 15
cdr3_aa: CASTPRGVFDSEAFF
cdr3_nt: TGTGCCAGCACCCCCAGGGGGGTTTTTGACTCTGAAGCTTTCTTT

v_call: TRBV4-1
d_call: TRBD2
clone_size: -
j_call: TRBJ2-1
cdr3_length: 15
cdr3_aa: CASSLPSGTYNEQFF
cdr3_nt: TGCGCCAGCAGCCTGCCTAGCGGGACGTACAATGAGCAGTTCTTC

v_call: TRBV6-5
d_call: -
clone_size: -
j_call: TRBJ1-5
cdr3_length: 14
cdr3_aa: CASSYDMSNQPQHF
cdr3_nt: TGTGCCAGCAGTTATGACATGAGCAATCAGCCCCAGCATTTT

v_call: TRBV15
d_call: -
clone_size: -
j_call: TRBJ2-3
cdr3_length: 14
cdr3_aa: CATSRQRQAVPQYF
cdr3_nt: TGTGCCACCAGCAGACAGAGACAGGCCGTACCGCAGTATTTT

v_call: TRBV10-1
d_call: TRBD2
clone_size: -
j_call: TRBJ2-3
cdr3_length: 17
cdr3_aa: CASSDFRLAGGTDTQYF
cdr3_nt: TGCGCCAGCAGTGACTTCAGACTAGCGGGGGGCACAGATACGCAGTATTTT

v_call: TRBV5-1
d_call: TRBD1
clone_size: -
j_call: TRBJ2-3
cdr3_length: 15
cdr3_aa: CASIIGTGVGDTQYF
cdr3_nt: TGCGCCAGCATCATCGGGACAGGGGTTGGAGATACGCAGTATTTT

v_call: TRBV5-4
d_call: TRBD2
clone_size: few
j_call: TRBJ2-1
cdr3_length: 15
cdr3_aa: CASSSEASGYYEQFF
cdr3_nt: TGTGCCAGCAGCAGTGAGGCTAGCGGGTACTATGAGCAGTTCTTC

v_call: TRBV7-2
d_call: -
clone_size: -
j_call: TRBJ2-7
cdr3_length: 13
cdr3_aa: CASNGQLSYEQYF
cdr3_nt: TGTGCCAGCAATGGGCAGCTTTCCTACGAGCAGTACTTC

v_call: TRBV4-1
d_call: -
clone_size: -
j_call: TRBJ2-7
cdr3_length: 13
cdr3_aa: CASAPGRFDEQYF
cdr3_nt: TGCGCCAGCGCACCGGGGAGGTTCGACGAGCAGTACTTC

v_call: TRBV6-5
d_call: TRBD1
clone_size: -
j_call: TRBJ2-7
cdr3_length: 13
cdr3_aa: CASRPGQGSEQYF
cdr3_nt: TGTGCCAGCCGGCCGGGACAGGGGAGCGAGCAGTACTTC

v_call: TRBV7-2
d_call: -
clone_size: -
j_call: TRBJ1-1
cdr3_length: 14
cdr3_aa: CASSRTQGLGEAFF
cdr3_nt: TGTGCCAGCAGCCGGACTCAAGGGTTAGGAGAAGCTTTCTTT

v_call: TRBV4-2
d_call: TRBD1
clone_size: few
j_call: TRBJ1-1
cdr3_length: 17
cdr3_aa: CASSTPPGQTTGAGAFF
cdr3_nt: TGTGCCAGCAGCACACCCCCGGGACAGACAACCGGGGCTGGAGCTTTCTTT

v_call: TRBV9
d_call: -
clone_size: -
j_call: TRBJ2-7
cdr3_length: 13
cdr3_aa: CASSPGVSYEQYF
cdr3_nt: TGTGCCAGCAGCCCGGGGGTCTCCTACGAGCAGTACTTC

v_call: TRBV6-1
d_call: -
clone_size: few
j_call: TRBJ1-1
cdr3_length: 14
cdr3_aa: CASRWGQENTEAFF
cdr3_nt: TGTGCCAGCAGATGGGGCCAGGAGAACACTGAAGCTTTCTTT

v_call: TRBV7-2
d_call: TRBD1
clone_size: -
j_call: TRBJ1-5
cdr3_length: 17
cdr3_aa: CASSQRVGQGVDQPQHF
cdr3_nt: TGTGCCAGCAGCCAACGGGTCGGCCAGGGGGTTGATCAGCCCCAGCATTTT

v_call: TRBV6-5
d_call: TRBD1
clone_size: -
j_call: TRBJ2-7
cdr3_length: 16
cdr3_aa: CASSYSTAQGFYEQYF
cdr3_nt: TGTGCCAGCAGTTACTCGACCGCACAGGGGTTTTACGAGCAGTACTTC

v_call: TRBV29-1
d_call: -
clone_size: -
j_call: TRBJ2-3
cdr3_length: 15
cdr3_aa: CSVDSASKGADTQYF
cdr3_nt: TGCAGCGTTGACAGTGCATCCAAAGGGGCAGATACGCAGTATTTT

v_call: TRBV29-1
d_call: -
clone_size: few
j_call: TRBJ1-4
cdr3_length: 13
cdr3_aa: CSGQIATNEKLFF
cdr3_nt: TGCAGCGGACAGATTGCAACTAATGAAAAACTGTTTTTT

v_call: TRBV6-6
d_call: -
clone_size: -
j_call: TRBJ2-3
cdr3_length: 16
cdr3_aa: CASSSGRSASTDTQYF
cdr3_nt: TGTGCCAGCAGTTCAGGCCGGTCAGCCAGCACAGATACGCAGTATTTT

v_call: TRBV29-1
d_call: TRBD2
clone_size: -
j_call: TRBJ2-5
cdr3_length: 16
cdr3_aa: CSVAGGLAGVKETQYF
cdr3_nt: TGCAGCGTTGCAGGGGGACTAGCGGGAGTTAAGGAGACCCAGTACTTC

v_call: TRBV6-6
d_call: TRBD1
clone_size: -
j_call: TRBJ1-1
cdr3_length: 14
cdr3_aa: CASSVGTGNTEAFF
cdr3_nt: TGTGCCAGCAGCGTTGGGACAGGGAACACTGAAGCTTTCTTT

v_call: TRBV6-1
d_call: -
clone_size: once
j_call: TRBJ1-4
cdr3_length: 15
cdr3_aa: CASSSGITTNEKLFF
cdr3_nt: TGTGCCAGCAGTTCAGGGATCACAACTAATGAAAAACTGTTTTTT

v_call: TRBV30
d_call: -
clone_size: -
j_call: TRBJ2-7
cdr3_length: 16
cdr3_aa: CAWSDPPVGNSYEQYF
cdr3_nt: TGTGCCTGGAGTGACCCCCCCGTCGGGAACTCCTACGAGCAGTACTTC

v_call: TRBV7-6
d_call: -
clone_size: few
j_call: TRBJ1-1
cdr3_length: 16
cdr3_aa: CASSSGGGSMNTEAFF
cdr3_nt: TGTGCCAGCAGCTCGGGGGGGGGCTCAATGAACACTGAAGCTTTCTTT

v_call: TRBV27
d_call: -
clone_size: few
j_call: TRBJ2-1
cdr3_length: 14
cdr3_aa: CASSLAGSYNEQFF
cdr3_nt: TGTGCCAGCAGTTTAGCGGGTTCCTACAATGAGCAGTTCTTC

v_call: TRBV7-9
d_call: TRBD2
clone_size: -
j_call: TRBJ2-3
cdr3_length: 17
cdr3_aa: CSSSLGFSAGGTDTQYF
cdr3_nt: TGTTCCAGCAGCTTAGGTTTTTCAGCGGGGGGGACAGATACGCAGTATTTT

v_call: TRBV6-1
d_call: TRBD1
clone_size: few
j_call: TRBJ1-3
cdr3_length: 19
cdr3_aa: CASSATRTGTGGSGNTIYF
cdr3_nt: TGTGCCAGCAGTGCAACGAGGACCGGGACAGGGGGCTCTGGAAACACCATATATTTT

v_call: TRBV6-5
d_call: TRBD1
clone_size: -
j_call: TRBJ1-2
cdr3_length: 13
cdr3_aa: CASGQERNYGYTF
cdr3_nt: TGTGCCAGCGGACAGGAGCGTAACTATGGCTACACCTTC

v_call: TRBV7-6
d_call: -
clone_size: -
j_call: TRBJ2-5
cdr3_length: 12
cdr3_aa: CASSLPGETQYF
cdr3_nt: TGTGCCAGCAGCTTACCGGGAGAGACCCAGTACTTC

v_call: TRBV4-3
d_call: -
clone_size: -
j_call: TRBJ2-2
cdr3_length: 14
cdr3_aa: CASSQDAAGMELFF
cdr3_nt: TGCGCCAGCAGCCAAGATGCTGCGGGGATGGAGCTGTTTTTT

v_call: TRBV5-1
d_call: -
clone_size: -
j_call: TRBJ2-1
cdr3_length: 13
cdr3_aa: CASSYAEHNEQFF
cdr3_nt: TGCGCCAGCAGCTATGCCGAGCACAATGAGCAGTTCTTC

v_call: TRBV15
d_call: -
clone_size: few
j_call: TRBJ2-7
cdr3_length: 13
cdr3_aa: CATSTGRGYEQYF
cdr3_nt: TGTGCCACCAGCACCGGGAGAGGTTACGAGCAGTACTTC

v_call: TRBV7-3
d_call: -
clone_size: -
j_call: TRBJ2-7
cdr3_length: 14
cdr3_aa: CASSLTPVSYEQYF
cdr3_nt: TGTGCCAGCAGCTTAACCCCCGTCTCCTACGAGCAGTACTTC

v_call: TRBV19
d_call: TRBD2
clone_size: -
j_call: TRBJ2-4
cdr3_length: 17
cdr3_aa: CASSIDNSGGSKNIQYF
cdr3_nt: TGTGCCAGTAGTATAGACAATAGCGGGGGATCCAAAAACATTCAGTACTTC

v_call: TRBV7-9
d_call: -
clone_size: -
j_call: TRBJ2-5
cdr3_length: 11
cdr3_aa: CASSPGWTQYF
cdr3_nt: TGTGCCAGCAGCCCGGGGTGGACCCAGTACTTC

v_call: TRBV28
d_call: -
clone_size: -
j_call: TRBJ2-7
cdr3_length: 15
cdr3_aa: CASSGQIHSSYEQYF
cdr3_nt: TGTGCCAGCAGTGGACAGATCCATAGCTCCTACGAGCAGTACTTC

v_call: TRBV7-2
d_call: TRBD2
clone_size: -
j_call: TRBJ2-7
cdr3_length: 15
cdr3_aa: CASSSGLAGIYEQYF
cdr3_nt: TGTGCCAGCAGCTCAGGACTAGCGGGGATCTACGAGCAGTACTTC

v_call: TRBV7-2
d_call: -
clone_size: -
j_call: TRBJ1-6
cdr3_length: 13
cdr3_aa: CASSLAGGTQLHF
cdr3_nt: TGTGCCAGCAGCTTAGCGGGGGGGACCCAACTCCACTTT

v_call: TRBV6-1
d_call: -
clone_size: -
j_call: TRBJ2-7
cdr3_length: 14
cdr3_aa: CASSFSGSSYEQYF
cdr3_nt: TGTGCCAGCAGTTTTTCCGGGAGCTCCTACGAGCAGTACTTC

v_call: TRBV6-5
d_call: -
clone_size: -
j_call: TRBJ2-5
cdr3_length: 15
cdr3_aa: CASSPVDTGWETQYF
cdr3_nt: TGTGCCAGCAGCCCCGTAGATACGGGGTGGGAGACCCAGTACTTC

v_call: TRBV5-1
d_call: TRBD2
clone_size: -
j_call: TRBJ2-2
cdr3_length: 16
cdr3_aa: CASSPTSGRVTGELFF
cdr3_nt: TGCGCCAGCAGCCCGACTAGCGGGAGAGTAACCGGGGAGCTGTTTTTT

v_call: TRBV7-9
d_call: TRBD1
clone_size: -
j_call: TRBJ1-4
cdr3_length: 13
cdr3_aa: CASSPTGYEKLFF
cdr3_nt: TGTGCCAGCAGCCCGACAGGGTATGAAAAACTGTTTTTT

v_call: TRBV19
d_call: TRBD1
clone_size: -
j_call: TRBJ2-7
cdr3_length: 14
cdr3_aa: CASSSGTGGYEQYF
cdr3_nt: TGTGCCAGTAGTTCCGGGACAGGGGGCTACGAGCAGTACTTC

v_call: TRBV5-1
d_call: TRBD1
clone_size: -
j_call: TRBJ1-4
cdr3_length: 17
cdr3_aa: CASSSLPPGQPNEKLFF
cdr3_nt: TGCGCCAGCAGCTCCCTCCCCCCGGGACAGCCTAATGAAAAACTGTTTTTT

v_call: TRBV5-6
d_call: -
clone_size: -
j_call: TRBJ2-2
cdr3_length: 14
cdr3_aa: CASSFGGGVGELFF
cdr3_nt: TGTGCCAGCAGCTTTGGGGGAGGCGTCGGGGAGCTGTTTTTT